Presented here are 32 T cell receptor beta chains from one specimen sequenced in a study of T-cell memory formation after mild COVID-19. Each CDR3 protein gets one entry after TCRdb re-called the 5' RACE reads with MiXCR. The sample records 450,000 or so distinct CDR3 sequences, around 25% being singletons. Sequenced: PBMCs or a T cell subset sorted from them (not recorded which). Receptor source: an adult woman who had mild COVID-19 (a few samples of this study predate the infection). Cell type and time point are not known.

The genes are TRBV24-1 and TRBJ1-2; 7 positions agree with TRBD1. The CDR3 has 13 amino acids. Germline-derived CDR1 and CDR2 are KGHDR and SFDVKD. Trimming at V came to 9 bases and at J to 5 bases, leaving 8 bases not matched to a gene. CDR3 amino acids: CATSLGGAYGYTF. The CDR3 DNA is TGTGCCACCTCCCTAGGGGGCGCTTATGGCTACACCTTC.

This clonotype was observed a few times. This chain uses TRBV3-1 with TRBJ2-1; 14 bases map to TRBD2. The CDR3 is 15 residues long. V lost 5 bases to trimming and J lost 8 bases; unmatched junction nucleotides: 5. The germline CDR1 and CDR2 sequences are LGHDT and YNNKEL (reference sequence). Here the CDR3 reads CASSSTSGGADEQFF. In nucleotides, the CDR3 is TGTGCCAGCAGCTCGACTAGCGGGGGGGCGGATGAGCAGTTCTTC.

This clonotype appeared many times. The J gene is TRBJ1-4, the V gene TRBV12-3 or TRBV12-4; D is unclear. The CDR3 has 12 residues. Trimming left V 8 bases short and J 1 base short, with 5 bases between. The CDR3 nucleotides are TGTGCCAGCTGTAGAACTAATGAAAAACTGTTTTTT. This sequence encodes CASCRTNEKLFF.

In this sample, this clonotype turned up many times. The chain couples TRBV29-1 to TRBJ1-5, with D unclear. CDR3 length equals 13 residues. The V and J ends lost 6 bases and 4 bases respectively, with 13 bases between them. Germline CDR1 reads SQVTM; CDR2 reads ANQGSEA. The CDR3: CSVEVELNQPQHF. The CDR3 region has the DNA TGCAGCGTCGAGGTAGAGCTTAATCAGCCCCAGCATTTT. Variable domain in full (rest from reference TRBV29-1 and TRBJ1-5): SAVISQKPSRDICQRGTSLTIQCQVDSQVTMMFWYRQQPGQSLTLIATANQGSEATYESGFVIDKFPISRPNLTFSTLTVSNMSPEDSSIYLCSVEVELNQPQHFGDGTRLSIL.

This clonotype was observed a few times. The chain is built from TRBV5-6 and TRBJ2-3; the match to TRBD2 covers 8 bases. Trimming took 4 bases from V and 4 from J; bases not matched to a gene: 14. Germline CDR1 reads SGHDT; CDR2 reads YYEEEE. CDR3 size: 17 residues. This CDR3 is CASSQGREGILADTQYF. As DNA, the CDR3 is TGTGCCAGCAGCCAGGGACGGGAGGGAATTTTGGCAGATACGCAGTATTTT.

This sequence joins TRBV4-1 and TRBJ2-5, with 9 bases matching TRBD2. J lost 0 bases, V lost 2 bases, and 4 bases had no gene match. The CDR3 spans 16 residues. CDR1 is MGHRA, CDR2 YSYEKL, per germline. This CDR3 is CASSQIAGANQETQYF. The DNA of the CDR3 is TGCGCCAGCAGCCAAATAGCGGGGGCCAACCAAGAGACCCAGTACTTC.

This clonotype was counted between two and nine times. The V gene is TRBV7-6, the J gene TRBJ2-5; 7 bases are shared with TRBD2. The trim removed 5 bases at V and 5 bases at J, leaving 14 bases unmatched. The CDR3 runs to 16 residues. The V gene's germline CDR1 is SGHVS and CDR2 FNYEAQ. This CDR3 reads CASSLLGSGMGETQYF. CDR3 nucleotides: TGTGCCAGCAGCCTCCTGGGCAGCGGGATGGGTGAGACCCAGTACTTC.

This clonotype was picked up a small number of times. The DNA for the CDR3 is TGTGCCAGCAGCTCCCGGGACAGGGGCGTTTTTATTGCTGGAAACACCATATATTTT. Protein sequence: CASSSRDRGVFIAGNTIYF. The chain has TRBV7-6 and TRBJ1-3; 10 nucleotides agree with TRBD1. The J segment lost 2 bases and the V segment lost 4 bases, leaving 14 bases of the junction unmatched. The CDR3 has 19 amino acids. The V gene's germline CDR1 is SGHVS and CDR2 FNYEAQ.

This clonotype was seen a few times. CDR3 protein: CSVFSGLYNEQFF. CDR3 DNA sequence: TGCAGCGTTTTCAGCGGGCTATACAATGAGCAGTTCTTC. This chain joins TRBV29-1 and TRBJ2-1; D might be TRBD2 (6 bases). V was clipped by 5 bases and J by 4 bases, with 12 bases between them. The CDR3 totals 13 residues. The germline V gene has CDR1 SQVTM and CDR2 ANQGSEA.

This clonotype occurred a few times. The rearrangement links TRBV21-1 to TRBJ2-7; the table assigns TRBD1, which was not confirmed against the DNA. TRBV21-1 is tagged as a pseudogene. The CDR3 has 13 residues. The CDR3 protein is CASSKARAEEQYF. In DNA form, the CDR3 reads TGTGCCAGCAGCAAAGCGCGGGCGGAGGAGCAGTACTTC.

This clonotype appeared once. The chain employs TRBV2 and TRBJ2-3, with D maybe TRBD1 (5 bases). This CDR3 comprises 11 residues. Germline V lookup: CDR1 SNHLY, CDR2 FYNNEI. V was pared by 7 bases and J by 7 bases, with 9 bases between. CDR3 sequence reads: CASNPGNTQYF. The CDR3 nucleotides are TGTGCCAGCAACCCAGGGAATACGCAGTATTTT.

In its sample, this clonotype was seen many times. The CDR3 protein is CASSQPGLAGRMSEQYF. As DNA, the CDR3 is TGTGCCAGCAGTCAACCGGGACTAGCGGGGCGGATGTCCGAGCAGTACTTC. The rearrangement links TRBV6-5 to TRBJ2-7; TRBD2 aligns across 13 bases. Germline V gene data show CDR1 as MNHEY and CDR2 as SVGAGI. The length of the CDR3 is 17 residues. V was pared by 5 bases and J by 6 bases, with 13 bases of the junction left unmatched.

The table lists this clonotype with a count of one. V and J are TRBV20-1 and TRBJ1-1; D gene ambiguous. V gave up 1 base and J gave up 0 bases, with 12 bases separating them. Germline V CDR1 and CDR2: DFQATT, SNEGSKA (reference sequence). The CDR3 has 15 residues. CDR3 nucleotide sequence: TGCAGTGCTAGAGTTGCGAGCGGGCTGAACACTGAAGCTTTCTTT. As protein: CSARVASGLNTEAFF.

This clonotype was counted a few times. This chain's CDR3 is CASSYVSSGRDGYTF. The CDR3 bases are TGTGCCAGCAGCTACGTCAGCTCGGGACGAGACGGCTACACCTTC. The J gene is TRBJ1-2, the V gene TRBV7-9, with D maybe TRBD1 (5 bases). Trimming removed 4 bases at V and 8 bases at J, with 20 bases between. Germline CDR1 and CDR2: SEHNR and FQNEAQ (reference sequence). CDR3 size: 15 residues.

Only a few counts were recorded for this clonotype. The chain joins TRBV3-1 to TRBJ2-1; TRBD1 matches 7 bases. Germline CDR1 reads LGHDT; CDR2 reads YNNKEL (reference sequence). The CDR3 has 15 residues. After removal of 6 bases from V and 10 bases from J, the junction contained 15 bases not matched to a gene. In DNA, the CDR3 is TGTGCCAGCAGTCACTATCGACAGGGTAAGGAGGAGCAGTTCTTC. It yields the protein CASSHYRQGKEEQFF.

This sequence joins TRBV5-1 and TRBJ2-1; no clear D gene. The CDR3 extends over 14 amino acids. The V gene's germline CDR1 is SGHRS and CDR2 YFSETQ. Between the trimmed V and J ends, which lost 4 bases and 4 bases, there was a span of 12 bases. The CDR3 DNA sequence: TGCGCCAGCAGCCCCGGTGGATTTTACAATGAGCAGTTCTTC. It is translated as CASSPGGFYNEQFF. The full variable domain, its missing parts supplied by reference TRBV5-1 and TRBJ2-1, is KAGVTQTPRYLIKTRGQQVTLSCSPISGHRSVSWYQQTPGQGLQFLFEYFSETQRNKGNFPGRFSGRQFSNSRSEMNVSTLELGDSALYLCASSPGGFYNEQFFGPGTRLTVL.

The chain employs TRBV5-6 and TRBJ2-7; D may be TRBD1 (5 bases). Trimming removed 1 base from V and 2 bases from J, with 13 bases in between. Germline CDR1 and CDR2: SGHDT and YYEEEE. The CDR3 totals 15 residues. CDR3 sequence (DNA): TGTGCCAGCAGCTTGTACCAGGGTGGCCCCTACGAGCAGTACTTC. Its translation is CASSLYQGGPYEQYF.

The V call is TRBV20-1, the J call TRBJ1-1; D not certain. V lost 0 bases to trimming and J lost 3 bases, with 17 bases between them. Germline loops: CDR1 DFQATT, CDR2 SNEGSKA (reference sequence). The CDR3 loop spans 16 amino acids. The CDR3 loop reads CSARDQVYRGDTEAFF. The CDR3 bases are TGCAGTGCTAGAGATCAGGTATACCGTGGGGACACTGAAGCTTTCTTT.

The chain joins TRBV12-3 or TRBV12-4 to TRBJ2-3; D not certain. Trimming pared 3 bases from V and 10 bases from J, leaving 14 bases between. The CDR3 runs 13 residues. CDR3 in amino acids: CASSFGQERSQYF. CDR3 bases: TGTGCCAGCAGTTTTGGCCAGGAGAGGTCGCAGTATTTT.

This clonotype came up a few times. The genes are TRBV12-3 or TRBV12-4 and TRBJ2-7; D uncertain. V was pared by 10 bases and J by 1 base, with 17 bases between. The CDR3 is 14 amino acids. The CDR3 coding sequence is TGTGCCACCCCCGCGGTTGGGGATTCCTACGAGCAGTACTTC. Translating gives CATPAVGDSYEQYF.

This rearrangement joins TRBV5-5 to TRBJ2-7; D not resolved. With 2 bases removed from V and 0 bases from J, the gap between germline ends came to 12 bases. Germline CDR1 SGHKS, CDR2 YYEKEE (reference sequence). The CDR3 is 15 amino acids. CDR3 nucleotides: TGTGCCAGCAGCTTTGACCCCCGGGTCTCCTACGAGCAGTACTTC. Protein: CASSFDPRVSYEQYF.

Points on this clonotype: It may be a read error: a sequence one base away is much more abundant. J is TRBJ2-2 and V is TRBV7-3; tentatively, D is TRBD1 (5 bases). CDR1 SGHTA and CDR2 FQGTGA come from the germline V gene. Trimming pared 4 bases from V and 6 bases from J, leaving 6 bases between. The CDR3 spans 12 residues. CDR3 protein: CASSSGSGELFF. CDR3 nucleotide sequence: TGTGCCAGCAGCTCAGGGTCCGGGGAGCTGTTTTTT.

This clonotype was observed a few times. The chain employs TRBV29-1 and TRBJ2-3, with TRBD1 matching over 7 bases. Germline V gene data show CDR1 as SQVTM and CDR2 as ANQGSEA. This CDR3 region has 12 residues. The V gene end was trimmed by 6 bases and the J gene end by 0 bases; junction bases not matched to a gene: 0. As DNA, the CDR3 is TGCAGCGTGACAGGGAGCACAGATACGCAGTATTTT. Amino acid sequence: CSVTGSTDTQYF.

The rearrangement joins TRBV18 to TRBJ2-1; D may be TRBD2 (5 bases). The V gene's germline CDR1 is KGHSH and CDR2 LQKENI. The V end lost 4 bases, the J end lost 4 bases, and 14 bases lay between the germline ends. The CDR3 spans 15 residues. For the CDR3, the DNA is TGTGCCAGCTCACGGGAGAAGTTGGGATACAATGAGCAGTTCTTC. This translates into CASSREKLGYNEQFF.

This clonotype came up many times. The V and J genes are TRBV7-2 and TRBJ2-6; unclear D gene. V was shortened by 1 base and J by 0 bases, with 10 bases between the two germline ends. The CDR3 is 17 amino acids. The germline V gene encodes CDR1 SGHTA and CDR2 FQGNSA. The CDR3 sequence is CASSLVGSYSGANVLTF. The DNA for the CDR3 is TGTGCCAGCAGCTTAGTTGGCAGTTACTCTGGGGCCAACGTCCTGACTTTC. Full variable domain (missing parts from reference TRBV7-2 and TRBJ2-6): GAGVSQSPSNKVTEKGKDVELRCDPISGHTALYWYRQSLGQGLEFLIYFQGNSAPDKSGLPSDRFSAERTGGSVSTLTIQRTQQEDSAVYLCASSLVGSYSGANVLTFGAGSRLTVL.

The rearrangement joins TRBV6-5 to TRBJ2-7; a possible D gene is TRBD2 (5 bases). The germline V gene has CDR1 MNHEY and CDR2 SVGAGI. The CDR3 covers 12 residues. V lost 6 bases to trimming and J lost 6 bases, with 12 bases between them. The CDR3 region has the DNA TGTGCCAGCAGGCGGGTGTTACGCGAGCAGTACTTC. This sequence encodes CASRRVLREQYF.

The chain combines TRBV5-1 with TRBJ2-7, with D perhaps TRBD2 (7 bases). The CDR3 contains 16 residues. The germline V gene has CDR1 SGHRS and CDR2 YFSETQ. V was pared by 0 bases and J by 0 bases, with 13 bases between. The CDR3 DNA sequence: TGCGCCAGCAGCTTGGTAGGGGGAGGGCGCTCCTACGAGCAGTACTTC. Its translation is CASSLVGGGRSYEQYF.

In this sample, this clonotype turned up many times. This chain connects TRBV10-3 to TRBJ2-1; D remains ambiguous. Germline V gene lookup returns CDR1 ENHRY and CDR2 SYGVKD. CDR3 length: 14 amino acids. The DNA of the CDR3 is TGTACCACCGAAGACGCACCCGCTGGCAATGAGCAGTTCTTC. It yields the protein CTTEDAPAGNEQFF.

The genes are TRBV5-1 and TRBJ2-2; TRBD1 matches 10 bases. The germline V gene encodes CDR1 SGHRS and CDR2 YFSETQ. The V gene end was trimmed by 1 base and the J gene end by 6 bases; junction bases not matched to a gene: 3. This CDR3 has 15 residues. The CDR3 nucleotides are TGCGCCAGCAGCTTGCCGGACAGGGGGGCCGGGGAGCTGTTTTTT. Amino acids: CASSLPDRGAGELFF.

V gene TRBV20-1 combines with J gene TRBJ2-4; D is ambiguous. Germline V gene sequence: CDR1 DFQATT, CDR2 SNEGSKA (reference sequence). The CDR3 extends over 15 amino acids. Trimming took 7 bases from V and 0 from J, leaving 16 bases between them. CDR3 region: CSDRHSGLAKNIQYF. The CDR3 nucleotides read TGCAGTGATAGGCACTCGGGCCTAGCCAAAAACATTCAGTACTTC.

The table lists this clonotype with a few counts. The genes are TRBV6-5 and TRBJ1-1; 7 bases are shared with TRBD1. This CDR3 spans 13 amino acids. Germline CDR1 and CDR2: MNHEY and SVGAGI. With 6 bases clipped from V and 11 bases from J, the junction kept 12 bases outside the gene matches. CDR3 sequence reads: CASSQTGAGGAFF. DNA for the CDR3: TGTGCCAGCAGCCAAACAGGGGCGGGGGGGGCTTTCTTT.

This clonotype was detected many times. The chain recombines TRBV12-3 or TRBV12-4 with TRBJ2-1; 9 bases fit TRBD2. J was trimmed by 5 bases and V by 2 bases; bases with no gene match: 4. This CDR3 is built from 15 residues. DNA of the CDR3: TGTGCCAGCAGTTTAAGTGCTAGCGGGAACAATGAGCAGTTCTTC. Its translation is CASSLSASGNNEQFF.